The 11 T cell receptor beta chains below were found in one sample sequenced in a study of T cells in Graves' hyperthyroidism and ophthalmopathy. Researchers amplified the TCR beta CDR3 regions from RNA transcripts. HTBI primers were used for first-round RT-PCR of the TCR CDR3. From the multiplex PCR reads, TCRdb called clonotypes with MiXCR, one entry per CDR3 protein. The repertoire holds around 390,000 distinct CDR3 sequences, with approximately 14% as singletons. Input material: blood. The receptor source for this set is a woman aged 25 to 39 with Graves' ophthalmopathy.

Many counts were recorded for this clonotype. The V gene is TRBV28, the J gene TRBJ1-1, with D tentatively TRBD1 (5 bases). Germline CDR1 reads MDHEN; CDR2 reads SYDVKM. CDR3 length equals 13 residues. Trimming stripped 5 bases from V and 4 bases from J, with 11 bases between. The CDR3 here is CASSPPGTTEAFF. For the CDR3, the DNA is TGTGCCAGCAGTCCCCCCGGGACCACTGAAGCTTTCTTT.

This clonotype came up many times. The chain has TRBV27 and TRBJ2-2; 10 bases fit TRBD2. Germline trimming cut 6 bases from V and 7 bases from J; bases unmatched to any gene: 11. Germline-derived CDR1 and CDR2 are MNHEY and SMNVEV (reference sequence). This CDR3 has 16 residues. CDR3 sequence: CASRTRAGGRHGELFF. The CDR3 DNA sequence: TGTGCCAGCAGAACTCGAGCGGGGGGGCGCCACGGGGAGCTGTTTTTT.

This clonotype was seen at least ten times. The J gene is TRBJ2-7, the V gene TRBV28; D may be TRBD1 (6 bases). Trimming shortened V by 2 bases and J by 3 bases, and 11 bases separated the two germline ends. Germline V gives CDR1 MDHEN, CDR2 SYDVKM. The CDR3 has 14 residues. CDR3 in DNA: TGTGCCAGCAGTTTAGATCCAGGGGACTACGAGCAGTACTTC. It translates to CASSLDPGDYEQYF.

A single count supports this clonotype. The CDR3: CASNPSGGWHQPQHF. CDR3 sequence (DNA): TGTGCCAGCAATCCTAGCGGGGGGTGGCATCAGCCCCAGCATTTT. The genes are TRBV6-1 and TRBJ1-5; D perhaps matches TRBD1 (5 bases). V lost 7 bases to trimming and J lost 5 bases, with 18 bases between them. This CDR3 is built from 15 residues. CDR1 and CDR2 from the germline V gene are MNHNS and SASEGT.

The chain links TRBV11-2 to TRBJ2-5; 11 nucleotides agree with TRBD1. The CDR3 runs to 16 residues. Trimming took 4 bases from V and 3 from J; bases not matched to a gene: 7. The germline gives CDR1 SGHAT, CDR2 FQNNGV. The CDR3 DNA reads TGTGCCAGCAGCTGGACCCGGGACAGGGGGGAAGAGACCCAGTACTTC. Encoded protein: CASSWTRDRGEETQYF.

Many counts were recorded for this clonotype. V is TRBV2 and J is TRBJ1-5; a weak D match, TRBD1 (6 bases). V lost 6 bases and J lost 2, with 14 bases in between. Germline assignment: CDR1 SNHLY and CDR2 FYNNEI. The CDR3 is 15 residues long. The CDR3 nucleotides read TGTGCCAGCAGCGAACGGCGACAGGGCAATCAGCCCCAGCATTTT. It is translated as CASSERRQGNQPQHF.

Ten or more counts support this clonotype. DNA of the CDR3: TGTGCCAGCTCACTCGAACAGGGGGGCGAGCAGTACTTC. Amino acid sequence: CASSLEQGGEQYF. J is TRBJ2-7 and V is TRBV18, with 8 nucleotides matching TRBD1. After removal of 4 bases from V and 6 bases from J, the junction contained 5 bases not matched to a gene. Looked up from germline, CDR1 is KGHSH and CDR2 is LQKENI. The CDR3 length is 13 residues.

This clonotype appeared many times. The CDR3 nucleotides are TGTGCCAGCAGTTTTGGTAGCGGGACTAGCACAGATACGCAGTATTTT. Protein product: CASSFGSGTSTDTQYF. This chain uses TRBV7-2 with TRBJ2-3, with 8 bases that match TRBD2. This CDR3 is built from 16 residues. V was clipped by 6 bases and J by 0 bases; unmatched bases: 8. The germline CDR1 and CDR2 sequences are SGHTA and FQGNSA.

In its sample, this clonotype was seen many times. The V gene is TRBV7-6, the J gene TRBJ2-7; the D gene is possibly TRBD2 (5 bases). The V gene lost 4 bases and the J gene lost 5 bases, with 18 bases spanning the gap. The CDR3 contains 15 residues. CDR1 is SGHVS, CDR2 FNYEAQ, per germline. The CDR3: CASSSPVGSSHEQYF. The CDR3 coding sequence is TGTGCCAGCAGCTCTCCGGTAGGGAGTAGCCACGAGCAGTACTTC.

This clonotype has ten or more counts. The gene calls are TRBV28 and TRBJ2-7; 11 positions agree with TRBD1. Unmatched junction bases numbered 5, after V lost 2 bases and J lost 5 bases. The CDR3 has 15 residues. CDR1 is MDHEN, CDR2 SYDVKM, per germline. CDR3 sequence: CASSLSRTGGNEQYF. In nucleotides, the CDR3 is TGTGCCAGCAGTTTAAGTCGGACAGGGGGCAACGAGCAGTACTTC.

This clonotype was observed at least ten times. The rearrangement links TRBV28 to TRBJ1-5; tentatively, D is TRBD1 (5 bases). V lost 2 bases and J 6 bases, leaving 8 bases between the germline ends. This CDR3 has 13 residues. CDR1 MDHEN and CDR2 SYDVKM come from the germline V gene. The CDR3 DNA follows: TGTGCCAGCAGTTTACAGGGTGCTCAGCCCCAGCATTTT. As protein: CASSLQGAQPQHF. Supplemented by reference TRBV28 and TRBJ1-5, the full variable domain reads DVKVTQSSRYLVKRTGEKVFLECVQDMDHENMFWYRQDPGLGLRLIYFSYDVKMKEKGDIPEGYSVSREKKERFSLILESASTNQTSMYLCASSLQGAQPQHFGDGTRLSIL.